A selection of T cell receptor beta chains follows, all from one sample in a study of blood T cell repertoires in COVID-19. The protocol was immunoSEQ multiplex PCR, while the TCRdb copy is restricted to in-frame clones and leaves out a portion. This table holds around 200,000 clones, over 75% found once. Material: peripheral blood. The origin of the receptors is a human donor with active or convalescent COVID-19. The donor label of this sample is uncertain. The conserved cysteine and the conserved F or W are not part of the CDR3 here. D genes are given only for firm matches.

D gene	V gene	J gene	CDR3 protein
TRBD2	TRBV10-2	TRBJ2-2	ASTSGTNTGELF
TRBD2	TRBV5-1	TRBJ2-1	ASSADGLAGVPF
TRBD1	TRBV9	TRBJ1-5	ASSVDAGQGNQPQH
NA	TRBV2	TRBJ2-7	ASTRRQGDEQY
TRBD1	TRBV19	TRBJ1-2	ASSETGRRGYT
TRBD1	TRBV6-2/TRBV6-3	TRBJ2-7	ASSYSKTGATGGFYEQY
TRBD2	TRBV13	TRBJ2-5	ASSAGPRGLAREAQY
TRBD2	TRBV4-1	TRBJ2-1	ASSWRGGESYNEQF
TRBD1	TRBV9	TRBJ2-2	ASSRQGSNTGELF
NA	TRBV4-1	TRBJ2-1	ASSQGSVPNEQF
TRBD1	TRBV6-6	TRBJ1-2	ASLPGTGFFYGYT
NA	TRBV9	TRBJ2-5	ASSVTGSIETQY
NA	TRBV20-1	TRBJ2-7	SASETGVTYEQY
TRBD1	TRBV19	TRBJ2-5	ASGKTGDETQY
TRBD2	TRBV4-1	TRBJ2-5	ASSPIGASGETQY
NA	TRBV3-1/TRBV3-2	TRBJ1-2	ASSPTEGRDGYT
TRBD2	TRBV3-1/TRBV3-2	TRBJ2-5	ASSQGGRALETQY
NA	TRBV5-4	TRBJ1-1	ASSLAGGGLNTEAF
TRBD1	TRBV6-4	TRBJ2-1	ASSALQGARNEQF
TRBD2	TRBV11-3	TRBJ2-5	ASSLGAGMETQY
NA	TRBV7-9	TRBJ2-5	ASSLDLGLLAETQY
NA	TRBV6-5	TRBJ2-7	ASSYGAGLEQY
TRBD1	TRBV27	TRBJ2-5	ASKQGAGETQY
NA	TRBV19	TRBJ1-5	ASSISIAEAQH
TRBD2	TRBV6-1	TRBJ2-2	ASSEARGGLFTGELF
NA	TRBV11-2	TRBJ2-7	ASSLRLTGSRGYEQY
NA	TRBV29-1	TRBJ2-1	SVRTLEWPF
TRBD2	TRBV6-5	TRBJ2-1	ASSYSSSGAYNEQF
TRBD2	TRBV19	TRBJ2-1	ASKVAGVRNEQF
TRBD1	TRBV4-1	TRBJ2-7	ASSQDPGQGASEQY
TRBD2	TRBV2	TRBJ2-7	ASSQLAGTGEQY
TRBD2	TRBV14	TRBJ2-3	ASSRARDYGDTQY
NA	TRBV7-3	TRBJ2-2	ASSLIVRQLNTGELF
NA	TRBV24-1	TRBJ2-1	ATSAPENEQF
NA	TRBV3-1/TRBV3-2	TRBJ2-7	ASSQGRAYSYEQY
NA	TRBV9	TRBJ2-3	ASSVESVTDTQY
TRBD2	TRBV5-1	TRBJ2-4	ASSLESSGGRDIQY
TRBD2	TRBV4-2	TRBJ2-1	ASSQTSGGANEQF
TRBD1	TRBV6-5	TRBJ1-1	ASSRQGGNTEAF
NA	TRBV18	TRBJ1-1	ASSPLRGGERTEAF
TRBD2	TRBV11-2	TRBJ2-7	ASSPVMVSGRAREQY
TRBD1	TRBV7-2	TRBJ2-1	ASSSTRDRGGEQF
TRBD2	TRBV6-6	TRBJ2-5	ASSYELAGLQETQY
TRBD2	TRBV5-1	TRBJ2-7	ASSRGRDYEQY
NA	TRBV4-3	TRBJ2-2	ASSQEAQGSGELF